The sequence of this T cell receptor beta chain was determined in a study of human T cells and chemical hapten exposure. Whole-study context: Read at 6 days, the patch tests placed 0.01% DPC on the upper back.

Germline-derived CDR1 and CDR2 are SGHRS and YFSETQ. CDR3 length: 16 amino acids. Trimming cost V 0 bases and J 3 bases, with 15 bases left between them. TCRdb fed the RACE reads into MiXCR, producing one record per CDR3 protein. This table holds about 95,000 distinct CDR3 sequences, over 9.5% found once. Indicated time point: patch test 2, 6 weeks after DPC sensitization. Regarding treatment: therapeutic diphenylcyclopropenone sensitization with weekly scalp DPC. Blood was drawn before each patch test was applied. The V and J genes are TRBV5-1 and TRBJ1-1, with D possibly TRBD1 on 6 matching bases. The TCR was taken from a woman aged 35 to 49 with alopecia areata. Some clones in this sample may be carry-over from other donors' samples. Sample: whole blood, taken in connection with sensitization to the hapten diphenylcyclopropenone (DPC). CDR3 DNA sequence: TGCGCCAGCAGCTTGGGGCAGGGGTCCTCTTACACTGAAGCTTTCTTT. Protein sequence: CASSLGQGSSYTEAFF.